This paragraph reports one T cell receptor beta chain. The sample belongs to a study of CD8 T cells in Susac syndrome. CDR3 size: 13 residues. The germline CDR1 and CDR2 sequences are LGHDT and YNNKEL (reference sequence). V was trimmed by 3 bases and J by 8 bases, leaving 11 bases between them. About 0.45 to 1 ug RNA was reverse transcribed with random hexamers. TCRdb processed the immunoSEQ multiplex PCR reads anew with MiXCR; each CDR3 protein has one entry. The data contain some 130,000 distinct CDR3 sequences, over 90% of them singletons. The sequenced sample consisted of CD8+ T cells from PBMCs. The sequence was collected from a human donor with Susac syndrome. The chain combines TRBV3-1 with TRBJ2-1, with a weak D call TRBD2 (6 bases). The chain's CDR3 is CASSHGGMDEQFF. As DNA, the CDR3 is TGTGCCAGCAGCCATGGCGGGATGGATGAGCAGTTCTTC.